The rows below give T cell receptor beta chains drawn from one sample of a study of T cell changes during pregnancy in multiple sclerosis. Generated by immunoSEQ multiplex PCR, the TCRdb table keeps only in-frame clones and is missing some. This table has roughly 30,000 clones, roughly 84% appearing once. The specimen comprised CD8+ T cells from peripheral blood mononuclear cells, sampled after pregnancy. All receptors come from a female donor with multiple sclerosis, enrolled in a pregnancy study. CDR3s include the opening cysteine and the closing phenylalanine or tryptophan. A D gene is named only where the DNA matches it firmly. Not all rows give a size; the values are once, few, many and, for expanded clones, a class.

d_gene	v_gene	abundance	j_gene	CDR3nt	CDR3aa
TRBD1	TRBV5-6	NA	TRBJ2-1	TGTGCCAGCAGAAAACCTCCGGGACAGGGTAAGGATGAGCAGTTCTTC	CASRKPPGQGKDEQFF
NA	TRBV11-2	NA	TRBJ1-4	TGTGCCAGCAGCTTAGCGAATAGTTGGGGCTCTGCAACTAATGAAAAACTGTTTTTT	CASSLANSWGSATNEKLFF
NA	TRBV9	NA	TRBJ1-6	TGTGCCAGCAACTCCATTAATTCACCCCTCCACTTT	CASNSINSPLHF
NA	TRBV27	NA	TRBJ1-2	TGTGCCAGCAGTTTCTCCGGGGGAAACTATGGCTACACCTTC	CASSFSGGNYGYTF
TRBD2	TRBV6-5	NA	TRBJ2-1	TGTGCCAGCAGCTTTCGGACTAGCGGAGGAAATGAGCAGTTCTTC	CASSFRTSGGNEQFF
TRBD2	TRBV7-2	NA	TRBJ2-5	TGTGCCAGCAGCATCCCGGGACTAGCAATTGAGACCCAGTACTTC	CASSIPGLAIETQYF
NA	TRBV19	once	TRBJ1-6	TGTGCCAGTAGTAGCTACAGGGAAAATTCACCCCTCCACTTT	CASSSYRENSPLHF
NA	TRBV2	NA	TRBJ1-5	TGTGCCAGCAGGGTGGACAGTTTCTATCCTAATCAGCCCCAGCATTTT	CASRVDSFYPNQPQHF
NA	TRBV4-1	once	TRBJ2-3	TGCGCCAGCAGCCAAGGTTGGCAGTTAACAGATACGCAGTATTTT	CASSQGWQLTDTQYF
TRBD1	TRBV5-4	NA	TRBJ2-2	TGTGCCAGCAGCGTACAGGGGACCGGGGAGCTGTTTTTT	CASSVQGTGELFF
NA	TRBV10-1	NA	TRBJ2-3	TGCGCCAGCAGTGACGGGGGGCCTGGCACAGATACGCAGTATTTT	CASSDGGPGTDTQYF
TRBD1	TRBV11-2	NA	TRBJ2-1	TGTGCCAGCAGCTACAGGGGACGGTCGGACAATGAGCAGTTCTTC	CASSYRGRSDNEQFF
TRBD1	TRBV5-1	NA	TRBJ1-5	TGCGCCAGCAGCTTGGACAGGGGTGACCAGCCCCAGCATTTT	CASSLDRGDQPQHF
NA	TRBV19	NA	TRBJ2-7	TGTGCCAGTAGTTGGGACTCAGACTCCTACGAGCAGTACTTC	CASSWDSDSYEQYF
TRBD2	TRBV7-2	NA	TRBJ2-3	TGTGCCAGCAGCCCGGGACTAGCGGGGGGGCTGGCAGATACGCAGTATTTT	CASSPGLAGGLADTQYF
TRBD1	TRBV5-1	NA	TRBJ2-1	TGCGCCAGCAGCTTGGCTCAGGGGGCAAGCAATGAGCAGTTCTTC	CASSLAQGASNEQFF
NA	TRBV15	NA	TRBJ1-2	TGTGCCACCAGCAGAGATCGGGTCCAGCTCAGCTACTATGGCTACACCTTC	CATSRDRVQLSYYGYTF
NA	TRBV28	once	TRBJ2-3	TGTGCCAGCAACGGGGGTTGGGGCACAGATACGCAGTATTTT	CASNGGWGTDTQYF
NA	TRBV27	NA	TRBJ2-2	TGTGCCAGCGCACAGCTCACCGGGGAGCTGTTTTTT	CASAQLTGELFF
NA	TRBV9	many	TRBJ2-3	TGTGCCAGCAGCGTAGCCCTTAGCTTAACCCCCGAGTATTTT	CASSVALSLTPEYF
TRBD2	TRBV6-4	NA	TRBJ2-1	TGTGCCAGCAGTGACAGCGGGGGGGCCTACAATGAGCAGTTCTTC	CASSDSGGAYNEQFF
NA	TRBV29-1	NA	TRBJ1-1	TGCAGCGGACTAACCGGCGGAGCAGAAGCTTTCTTT	CSGLTGGAEAFF
NA	TRBV11-1	NA	TRBJ1-1	TGTGCCAGCAGCTTAACAGAGGGGAACACTGAAGCTTTCTTT	CASSLTEGNTEAFF
NA	TRBV7-9	NA	TRBJ1-6	TGTGCCAGCAGCTTTCTGACAGGCCCACCCCTCCACTTT	CASSFLTGPPLHF
TRBD2	TRBV6-4	NA	TRBJ2-5	TGTGCCAGCAGTTTGACTAGCGGGGGCCAAGAGACCCAGTACTTC	CASSLTSGGQETQYF
NA	TRBV4-3	NA	TRBJ1-4	TGCGCCAGCAGCCAAGATTGGGAGGATGAAAAACTGTTTTTT	CASSQDWEDEKLFF
NA	TRBV5-5	NA	TRBJ2-7	TGTGCCAGCAGCTTGGTAGGCCAACCCAGGGGAGTCGAGCAGTACTTC	CASSLVGQPRGVEQYF
TRBD1	TRBV7-8	NA	TRBJ2-7	TGTGCCAGCAGCCAGGGACAGGGGTCCTACGAGCAGTACTTC	CASSQGQGSYEQYF
NA	TRBV13	NA	TRBJ2-5	TGTGCCAGCAGCTTAGCGGGGGACTTCCAAGAGACCCAGTACTTC	CASSLAGDFQETQYF
NA	TRBV5-1	NA	TRBJ2-7	TGCGCCAGCAGCCCCGGACAGCACTACGAGCAGTACTTC	CASSPGQHYEQYF
TRBD2	TRBV27	NA	TRBJ2-1	TGTGCCAGCATGAGACGGGGGGGATACAATGAGCAGTTCTTC	CASMRRGGYNEQFF
TRBD1	TRBV7-2	once	TRBJ1-5	TGTGCCAGCAGCACTGGGACAGGCCGAAGCAATCAGCCCCAGCATTTT	CASSTGTGRSNQPQHF
NA	TRBV7-9	NA	TRBJ1-6	TGTGCCAGCAGCTTAGGCAGCGTGCCCGCGCCACCCCTCCACTTT	CASSLGSVPAPPLHF
NA	TRBV6-5	NA	TRBJ2-7	TGTGCCAGCAGTTACGTCTGGGACACTAGCTACGAGCAGTACTTC	CASSYVWDTSYEQYF
NA	TRBV6-1	few	TRBJ1-5	TGTGCCAGCAGTGAAGGGCAGGGTGGTCAGCCCCAGCATTTT	CASSEGQGGQPQHF
NA	TRBV9	NA	TRBJ2-3	TGTGCCAGCAGCCCAGAGGGGGGGGACACAGATACGCAGTATTTT	CASSPEGGDTDTQYF
NA	TRBV27	NA	TRBJ1-2	TGTGCCAGCAGTTTTGACAGCCCCTATGGCTACACCTTC	CASSFDSPYGYTF
TRBD1	TRBV7-9	NA	TRBJ1-1	TGTGCCAGCAGCCCCGGGACAGTGAACACTGAAGCTTTCTTT	CASSPGTVNTEAFF
NA	TRBV5-1	NA	TRBJ1-3	TGCGCCAGCAGCTTGGGGGGAGTATCTGGAAACACCATATATTTT	CASSLGGVSGNTIYF
NA	TRBV5-6	NA	TRBJ1-1	TGTGCCAGCAGCTTGGTGGCAGGGGCCCGGGGGGACACTGAAGCTTTCTTT	CASSLVAGARGDTEAFF
NA	TRBV7-8	NA	TRBJ2-7	TGTGCCAGCAGCCCACCGGGACTGAGTTACGAGCAGTACTTC	CASSPPGLSYEQYF
TRBD1	TRBV6-1	NA	TRBJ1-5	TGTGCCAGCAGTGTGGCCGGGACAGGGGCCTGGCAGCCCCAGCATTTT	CASSVAGTGAWQPQHF
NA	TRBV7-9	NA	TRBJ2-2	TGTGCCAGCAGCCCTTCACCGGGACAGAACACCGGGGAGCTGTTTTTT	CASSPSPGQNTGELFF
NA	TRBV19	NA	TRBJ2-1	TGTGCCAGTAGTATAGTTCCTGGCCCCTACAATGAGCAGTTCTTC	CASSIVPGPYNEQFF
TRBD2	TRBV6-4	NA	TRBJ2-3	TGTGCCAGCAGTGCCGTAGCGGGGAGCACAGATACGCAGTATTTT	CASSAVAGSTDTQYF
NA	TRBV6-5	NA	TRBJ2-1	TGTGCCAGCAGTTACCTAAGCGAGGGTCGAGACAATGAGCAGTTCTTC	CASSYLSEGRDNEQFF
TRBD1	TRBV5-1	once	TRBJ1-4	TGCGCCAGCACTACAGGACAGGGGATTGGGGAAAAACTGTTTTTT	CASTTGQGIGEKLFF
TRBD1	TRBV7-9	NA	TRBJ2-5	TGTGCCAGCAGCTTAGGATTTAGGGACAGTCCGTACCAAGAGACCCAGTACTTC	CASSLGFRDSPYQETQYF
TRBD1	TRBV18	NA	TRBJ1-3	TGTGCCAGCTCTACCCTCGGGACAGGGACTGGAAACACCATATATTTT	CASSTLGTGTGNTIYF
NA	TRBV6-5	NA	TRBJ2-7	TGTGCCAGCAGGGAACAGGTGTACGAGCAGTACTTC	CASREQVYEQYF
NA	TRBV6-4	NA	TRBJ2-1	TGTGCCAGCAGTGAGTCATCCGGAGAGCCCAATGAGCAGTTCTTC	CASSESSGEPNEQFF
NA	TRBV27	NA	TRBJ1-6	TGTGCCAGCAGTTTTATCGGTCCTTCCTCACCCCTCCACTTT	CASSFIGPSSPLHF
NA	TRBV9	NA	TRBJ2-1	TGTGCCAGCAGCGTACCGAAAAAGGGGGCCGGGGGAAATGAGCAGTTCTTC	CASSVPKKGAGGNEQFF
NA	TRBV28	NA	TRBJ1-2	TGTGCCAGCAGTGAGACACGGCCACGGTATTCCTATGGCTACACCTTC	CASSETRPRYSYGYTF
NA	TRBV4-3	NA	TRBJ1-1	TGCGCCAGCAGCCAAGATTTACGGGGAATGAACACTGAAGCTTTCTTT	CASSQDLRGMNTEAFF
NA	TRBV6-1	few	TRBJ1-4	TGTGCCAGCAGTGAAGGGGAGGTTGAAAAACTGTTTTTT	CASSEGEVEKLFF